This T cell receptor (beta chain) stems from a study of cytomegalovirus exposure and HLA in healthy donors. Study results and caveats: The tendency of first-cohort TCR clusters to co-occur in the 120 or so validation repertoires emerged from a later analysis. Researchers counted about 150 TCR beta chains as cytomegalovirus-associated.

Sequencing used immunoSEQ multiplex PCR; TCRdb keeps in-frame clones, though not all of them. The table has approximately 99,000 clones, approximately 85% seen once; the top ten hold around 3%. The V end lost 0 bases, the J end lost 3 bases, and 3 bases lay between the germline ends. The CDR3 runs 12 residues. From germline, CDR1 is MNHNY and CDR2 SVGAGI (reference sequence). An approximately 130-subject validation cohort, separate from the roughly 670-subject first cohort, supplied the donors. About this clone itself: Its antigen is currently unknown.

J is TRBJ2-7 and V is TRBV6-6; D uncertain. Material for sequencing was PBMCs. This receptor was identified in a woman aged 18 to 35 in good health and CMV-seronegative. The DNA of the CDR3 is TGTGCCAGCAGTTACTCCCTCTACGAGCAGTACTTC. It yields the protein CASSYSLYEQYF.